This passage covers 10 T cell receptor beta chains from one sample sequenced in a study of blood T cells in healthy people across ages. The use of a sample-barcoded 5' primer and a J-beta primer mix characterized a second PCR of roughly 7 to 12 cycles. MiXCR, run by TCRdb on the 5' RACE reads, gives a single entry per CDR3 protein. Of fewer than 900,000 distinct CDR3 sequences listed, roughly 43% were seen once; the top ten hold 20% to 25%. Sequences were obtained from blood. These receptors came from a woman aged 60-75 years in good health.

This clonotype has more than one count but fewer than ten. The chain combines TRBV5-1 with TRBJ2-1; D uncertain. The CDR3 spans 14 residues. Germline V gene data show CDR1 as SGHRS and CDR2 as YFSETQ. The V and J ends lost 1 base and 2 bases respectively, with 7 bases between them. Written as DNA, the CDR3 is TGCGCCAGCAGCTTGAAAGAAACCTACAATGAGCAGTTCTTC. Translation gives CASSLKETYNEQFF.

V gene TRBV3-1 combines with J gene TRBJ2-1; 9 nucleotides match TRBD2. After removal of 2 bases from V and 0 bases from J, the junction contained 5 bases not matched to a gene. Germline V gene lookup returns CDR1 LGHDT and CDR2 YNNKEL (reference sequence). The CDR3 extends over 17 amino acids. CDR3 DNA: TGTGCCAGCAGCCAAAGGTTACTAGCGGGCTCCTACAATGAGCAGTTCTTC. Its translation is CASSQRLLAGSYNEQFF.

J is TRBJ2-1 and V is TRBV6-5; D might be TRBD1 or TRBD2, each matching 5 bases. The V and J ends lost 0 bases and 8 bases respectively, with 14 bases between them. The CDR3 runs 15 residues. Germline V gene lookup returns CDR1 MNHEY and CDR2 SVGAGI. CDR3: CASSYSQGEVDEQFF. For the CDR3, the DNA is TGTGCCAGCAGTTACTCCCAGGGAGAAGTAGATGAGCAGTTCTTC.

Only a few counts were recorded for this clonotype. V usage is TRBV6-2 or TRBV6-3 and J usage is TRBJ2-5; the match to TRBD2 covers 10 bases. CDR3 size: 14 residues. CDR1 and CDR2 (germline): MNHEY, SVGEGT. The junction had 8 bases not matched to a gene; V was cut back by 8 bases and J by 5 bases. CDR3 DNA: TGTGCCAGCCGTGCTAGCGGGGGCTTGGAGACCCAGTACTTC. Amino acids: CASRASGGLETQYF.

The chain combines TRBV7-2 with TRBJ2-3; D is uncertain. Trimming took 2 bases from V and 5 from J, leaving 8 bases between them. Germline loops: CDR1 SGHTA, CDR2 FQGNSA. CDR3 length equals 13 residues. CDR3 protein: CASSLRALDTQYF. The CDR3 DNA reads as TGTGCCAGCAGCTTAAGGGCTTTAGATACGCAGTATTTT.

V usage is TRBV10-3 and J usage is TRBJ1-1, with D perhaps TRBD1 (5 bases). CDR1 and CDR2 from the germline V gene are ENHRY and SYGVKD. With 10 bases removed from V and 2 bases from J, the gap between germline ends came to 14 bases. The CDR3 length is 13 residues. CDR3 loop: CASKRGTNTEAFF. The DNA of the CDR3 is TGTGCCAGCAAGAGAGGGACCAACACTGAAGCTTTCTTT.

As concerns this clonotype: Given a much more abundant clone one base away, this may be a read error. The chain uses TRBV7-2 and TRBJ2-5; perhaps TRBD1 as D (6 bases). This CDR3 spans 14 amino acids. V lost 6 bases to trimming and J lost 11 bases, with 22 bases between them. Germline V gene lookup returns CDR1 SGHTA and CDR2 FQGNSA. The CDR3 is CASRIGTTGSRQYF. CDR3 DNA: TGTGCCAGCAGGATAGGAACAACAGGGTCTCGGCAGTACTTC.

This clonotype was observed many times. J is TRBJ2-7 and V is TRBV6-5; 8 bases match TRBD1. The V gene's germline CDR1 is MNHEY and CDR2 SVGAGI. Trimming took 0 bases from V and 4 from J; bases not matched to a gene: 5. The CDR3 covers 15 residues. The CDR3 protein is CASSYSGTGGYEQYF. CDR3 DNA sequence: TGTGCCAGCAGTTACTCCGGGACAGGAGGGTACGAGCAGTACTTC.

The V and J genes are TRBV7-9 and TRBJ1-1, with D possibly being TRBD1 (6 bases). The germline V gene encodes CDR1 SEHNR and CDR2 FQNEAQ (reference sequence). The V end lost 5 bases, the J end lost 8 bases, and 21 bases lay between the germline ends. The CDR3 extends over 15 amino acids. The CDR3 nucleotides read TGTGCCAGCAGCCCATCTAGGGGGGGCGCCCGGGAAGCTTTCTTT. Amino acids: CASSPSRGGAREAFF.

The chain combines TRBV29-1 with TRBJ2-1; D is unclear. The length of the CDR3 is 14 residues. Per germline, CDR1 SQVTM and CDR2 ANQGSEA. V gave up 0 bases and J gave up 0 bases, with 6 bases separating them. The CDR3 DNA follows: TGCAGCGTTGAAGACGGTAGCTCCTACAATGAGCAGTTCTTC. Protein: CSVEDGSSYNEQFF.